Listed here are 30 T cell receptor beta chains from one sample, sequenced in a study of neurological immune-mediated disorders. TCRdb re-called the 5' RACE reads through MiXCR, storing one row per CDR3 protein. The sample contains nearly 45,000 distinct CDR3 sequences, roughly 21% of which appear only once. Time point denoted: technical triplicate 3. The specimen sequenced was PBMCs. The receptors stem from a man aged 55 to 70 with HTLV-1-associated myelopathy (HAM/TSP).

This clonotype was seen at least ten times. V and J are TRBV20-1 and TRBJ2-1; D is unclear. Trimming cost V 6 bases and J 0 bases, with 6 bases left between them. Germline V CDR1 and CDR2: DFQATT, SNEGSKA (reference sequence). This CDR3 comprises 12 residues. CDR3 bases: TGCAGTGCCGCGCCCTCCTACAATGAGCAGTTCTTC. This sequence encodes CSAAPSYNEQFF.

This clonotype was observed at least ten times. J is TRBJ1-1 and V is TRBV7-2, with a possible D match to TRBD1 (5 bases). CDR1 is SGHTA, CDR2 FQGNSA, per germline. The CDR3 loop spans 12 amino acids. Trimming took 5 bases from V and 6 from J, leaving 10 bases between them. The CDR3: CASSRLGPEAFF. The CDR3, as DNA: TGTGCCAGCAGCCGCCTGGGACCTGAAGCTTTCTTT.

The chain employs TRBV2 and TRBJ2-4; 15 nucleotides line up with TRBD2. Per germline, CDR1 SNHLY and CDR2 FYNNEI. The CDR3 runs 16 residues. V trimming: 5 bases; J trimming: 7 bases; junction bases outside the gene matches: 6. For the CDR3, the DNA is TGTGCCAGCAGTCGGACTAGCGGGGGGGCCACGAACATTCAGTACTTC. Protein product: CASSRTSGGATNIQYF. Full variable domain (missing parts from reference TRBV2 and TRBJ2-4): EPEVTQTPSHQVTQMGQEVILRCVPISNHLYFYWYRQILGQKVEFLVSFYNNEISEKSEIFDDQFSVERPDGSNFTLKIRSTKLEDSAMYFCASSRTSGGATNIQYFGAGTRLSVL.

This clonotype appeared many times. The chain uses TRBV10-3 and TRBJ2-5, with a tentative D call TRBD1 (6 bases). Germline V gene data show CDR1 as ENHRY and CDR2 as SYGVKD. Trimming left V 2 bases short and J 5 bases short, with 12 bases between. The CDR3 spans 14 residues. CDR3 nucleotides: TGTGCCATCAGTGAGCCAGGGGTGAGGGAGACCCAGTACTTC. This translates into CAISEPGVRETQYF.

V is TRBV11-1 and J is TRBJ2-3, with 9 positions matching TRBD2. After removal of 3 bases from V and 1 base from J, the junction contained 2 bases not matched to a gene. The CDR3 spans 15 residues. CDR1 SGHAT and CDR2 FQDESV come from the germline V gene (reference sequence). DNA of the CDR3: TGTGCCAGCAGCTTCGGCGGGGGGGGCACAGATACGCAGTATTTT. It is translated as CASSFGGGGTDTQYF.

V usage is TRBV5-1 and J usage is TRBJ2-3; the D call may be TRBD1 or TRBD2 (5 bases each). CDR1 is SGHRS, CDR2 YFSETQ, per germline. The CDR3 spans 14 residues. Trimming shortened V by 3 bases and J by 3 bases, and 11 bases separated the two germline ends. Written as DNA, the CDR3 is TGCGCCAGCAGCTGGAATGGGGGAACAGATACGCAGTATTTT. It yields the protein CASSWNGGTDTQYF. Based on the CDR3 plus reference TRBV5-1 and TRBJ2-3, the full variable domain is KAGVTQTPRYLIKTRGQQVTLSCSPISGHRSVSWYQQTPGQGLQFLFEYFSETQRNKGNFPGRFSGRQFSNSRSEMNVSTLELGDSALYLCASSWNGGTDTQYFGPGTRLTVL.

This clonotype was recorded many times. The V call is TRBV6-6, the J call TRBJ1-5; D is unclear. Trimming removed 7 bases from V and 4 bases from J, with 11 bases in between. This CDR3 region has 13 residues. The germline gives CDR1 MNHNY, CDR2 SVGAGI (reference sequence). CDR3 region: CASIPRVNQPQHF. The CDR3 DNA reads as TGTGCCAGCATCCCCCGGGTAAATCAGCCCCAGCATTTT.

CDR3 region: CASSPDGLGEQYF. The CDR3 nucleotides read TGCGCCAGCAGCCCTGACGGGCTCGGCGAGCAGTACTTC. The J gene is TRBJ2-7, the V gene TRBV5-1; D unresolved. The CDR3 covers 13 residues. Germline-derived CDR1 and CDR2 are SGHRS and YFSETQ. V dropped 4 bases and J dropped 6 bases, with 14 bases sitting between them.

This clonotype was detected many times. This chain uses TRBV7-9 with TRBJ1-1, with no clear D. Germline V lookup: CDR1 SEHNR, CDR2 FQNEAQ (reference sequence). Trimming left V 1 base short and J 0 bases short, with 9 bases between. The CDR3 sequence is 15 residues long. In nucleotides, the CDR3 is TGTGCCAGCAGCTTAGTACTGGGTTTGAACACTGAAGCTTTCTTT. Its translation: CASSLVLGLNTEAFF.

The table lists this clonotype with many counts. This rearrangement joins TRBV20-1 to TRBJ2-1; TRBD2 matches at 13 bases. The germline gives CDR1 DFQATT, CDR2 SNEGSKA (reference sequence). J lost 4 bases, V lost 6 bases, and 3 bases had no gene match. CDR3 length: 14 residues. The CDR3 is CSARTSGSYNEQFF. The CDR3 coding sequence is TGCAGTGCCAGGACTAGCGGGAGTTACAATGAGCAGTTCTTC.

This clonotype was picked up many times. The J gene is TRBJ1-2, the V gene TRBV3-1; no reliable D call. This CDR3 is 13 amino acids long. Germline CDR1 is LGHDT and CDR2 is YNNKEL (reference sequence). With 1 base removed from V and 3 bases from J, the gap between germline ends came to 6 bases. In DNA form, the CDR3 reads TGTGCCAGCAGCCAAGGGGGTTACTATGGCTACACCTTC. It yields the protein CASSQGGYYGYTF. The whole variable domain, filled in from reference TRBV3-1 and TRBJ1-2, reads DTAVSQTPKYLVTQMGNDKSIKCEQNLGHDTMYWYKQDSKKFLKIMFSYNNKELIINETVPNRFSPKSPDKAHLNLHINSLELGDSAVYFCASSQGGYYGYTFGSGTRLTVV.

Only a few counts were recorded for this clonotype. The V gene is TRBV20-1, the J gene TRBJ1-1; the D gene is possibly TRBD1 (5 bases). V shed 0 bases and J shed 1 base, with 9 bases lying between them. This CDR3 is 14 amino acids long. Looked up from germline, CDR1 is DFQATT and CDR2 is SNEGSKA (reference sequence). The CDR3 DNA is TGCAGTGCTAGAGAAGGACACCAGAACACTGAAGCTTTCTTT. This codes for CSAREGHQNTEAFF.

This clonotype has more than one count but fewer than ten. The genes are TRBV19 and TRBJ2-1; D is unclear. Per the germline V gene, CDR1 is LNHDA and CDR2 is SQIVND (reference sequence). Trimming stripped 5 bases from V and 10 bases from J, with 9 bases between. The CDR3 spans 11 residues. The CDR3 sequence: CASSSQFEQFF. CDR3 nucleotide sequence: TGTGCCAGTAGTTCCCAATTCGAGCAGTTCTTC.

This clonotype was counted many times. The chain joins TRBV20-1 to TRBJ1-1; D not resolved. Germline CDR1 and CDR2: DFQATT and SNEGSKA (reference sequence). This CDR3 contains 12 residues. The ends were cut back, 2 bases at V and 5 bases at J, with 9 bases in the middle. The CDR3: CSARRRGTEAFF. The CDR3 coding sequence is TGCAGTGCTAGAAGGCGGGGTACTGAAGCTTTCTTT.

This clonotype has at least ten counts. The chain employs TRBV6-5 and TRBJ2-7, with 11 positions matching TRBD2. The CDR3 totals 15 residues. Germline V lookup: CDR1 MNHEY, CDR2 SVGAGI. The trim removed 6 bases at V and 9 bases at J, leaving 13 bases unmatched. The CDR3 region is CASSPTASGRNGQYF. The DNA of the CDR3 is TGTGCCAGCAGCCCTACTGCTAGCGGGAGGAATGGGCAGTACTTC.

The chain is built from TRBV7-9 and TRBJ1-1; D is ambiguous. Germline CDR1 and CDR2: SEHNR and FQNEAQ (reference sequence). The V end was cut by 1 base, the J end by 2 bases, with 11 bases between. This CDR3 region has 15 residues. CDR3 nucleotide sequence: TGTGCCAGCAGCTTAGATATTGTACCCAACACTGAAGCTTTCTTT. The encoded protein is CASSLDIVPNTEAFF.

In its sample, this clonotype was seen many times. This chain connects TRBV21-1 to TRBJ2-5; the listed D gene, TRBD1, was not tested against the DNA. TRBV21-1 is a recognized pseudogene. This CDR3 has 14 residues. CDR3 in DNA: TGTGCCAGCAGCATGAGACAGGGAGTTGAGACCCAGTACTTC. It yields the protein CASSMRQGVETQYF.

This clonotype was seen at least ten times. The chain carries TRBV3-1 and TRBJ1-1, with 7 positions matching TRBD1. With V trimmed by 0 bases and J by 6 bases, 10 bases remained unmatched. In germline, CDR1 is LGHDT, CDR2 YNNKEL (reference sequence). CDR3 length: 16 amino acids. CDR3: CASSQDRGDMGAEAFF. The CDR3 nucleotides read TGTGCCAGCAGCCAAGACAGGGGGGATATGGGTGCTGAAGCTTTCTTT.

This clonotype was found a few times. The genes are TRBV7-9 and TRBJ2-1, with TRBD1 as a possible D gene (6 bases). Germline CDR1 and CDR2: SEHNR and FQNEAQ (reference sequence). Trimming shortened V by 0 bases and J by 6 bases, and 9 bases separated the two germline ends. This CDR3 comprises 14 residues. The CDR3 coding sequence is TGTGCCAGCAGCTTAGCTACAGGGATCAATGAGCAGTTCTTC. Its translation is CASSLATGINEQFF.

This clonotype was seen many times. This chain links TRBV3-1 with TRBJ2-1; the D is unclear. CDR1 and CDR2 (germline): LGHDT, YNNKEL (reference sequence). CDR3 size: 12 residues. V was cut by 7 bases and J by 6 bases, with 10 bases left in between. CDR3 coding DNA: TGTGCCAGCACCCGCGCCGGCAATGAGCAGTTCTTC. Protein sequence: CASTRAGNEQFF.

V is TRBV5-1 and J is TRBJ2-7; 8 bases line up with TRBD1. The J segment lost 3 bases and the V segment lost 1 base, leaving 6 bases of the junction unmatched. Germline lookup yields CDR1 SGHRS and CDR2 YFSETQ. This CDR3 has 15 amino acids. CDR3 residues: CASSLTGTGNYEQYF. The DNA of the CDR3 is TGCGCCAGCAGCTTGACCGGGACAGGTAACTACGAGCAGTACTTC.

Of note for this clonotype: An end of the junction differs from the germline gene, which may be a read error. The chain carries TRBV5-1 and TRBJ2-5, with D possibly TRBD2 on 5 matching bases. The CDR3 covers 13 residues. Germline assignment: CDR1 SGHRS and CDR2 YFSETQ. The CDR3 DNA reads as TGCGACAGCAGTCATGAGGACTCTGGAACCCAGTACTTC. Its translation is CDSSHEDSGTQYF.

About this clonotype itself: Likely a read error: the CDR3 ends without its conserved phenylalanine or tryptophan. CDR3 DNA sequence: TGTGCCAGCAGCTTGGGTCCGGGGGCGCCCTACGAGCAGTACCTT. It specifies CASSLGPGAPYEQYL. The V gene is TRBV5-6, the J gene TRBJ2-7; D is perhaps TRBD1 or TRBD2 (6 bases each). The CDR3 runs 15 residues. Germline V gene sequence: CDR1 SGHDT, CDR2 YYEEEE. V was cut by 0 bases and J by 2 bases, with 12 bases left in between.

This clonotype was observed at least ten times. The J gene is TRBJ1-5, the V gene TRBV5-8, with 7 bases fitting TRBD1. J gave up 5 bases and V 8 bases, and 7 bases lay outside the gene matches. Germline V gene data show CDR1 as SGHTS and CDR2 as YDEGEE. The CDR3 covers 13 residues. The CDR3 region is CARTRQGHQPQHF. The CDR3 DNA reads TGTGCCAGAACCCGACAGGGTCATCAGCCCCAGCATTTT. The full variable domain, in which reference TRBV5-8 and TRBJ1-5 provide the parts outside the CDR3, is EAGVTQSPTHLIKTRGQQATLRCSPISGHTSVYWYQQALGLGLQFLLWYDEGEERNRGNFPPRFSGRQFPNYSSELNVNALELEDSALYLCARTRQGHQPQHFGDGTRLSIL.

This clonotype was seen at least ten times. The J gene is TRBJ2-7, the V gene TRBV25-1, with D unclear. The germline gives CDR1 MGHDK, CDR2 SYGVNS. The ends were cut back, 3 bases at V and 5 bases at J, with 14 bases in the middle. CDR3 size: 14 residues. The CDR3 DNA sequence: TGTGCCAGCAGTGACCCCTCGGGCGGTGACGAGCAGTACTTC. This translates into CASSDPSGGDEQYF.

This clonotype was recorded at least ten times. This sequence joins TRBV3-1 and TRBJ1-5; D is undetermined. CDR1 and CDR2 from the germline V gene are LGHDT and YNNKEL (reference sequence). The V end lost 2 bases, the J end lost 7 bases, and 9 bases lay between the germline ends. The CDR3 totals 13 residues. Written as DNA, the CDR3 is TGTGCCAGCAGCCAAATAGAGGGCCAGCCCCAGCATTTT. It yields the protein CASSQIEGQPQHF.

This clonotype has ten or more counts. The V call is TRBV5-1, the J call TRBJ2-2, with 9 positions matching TRBD1. CDR3 length: 14 residues. The junction had 4 bases not matched to a gene; V was cut back by 6 bases and J by 4 bases. The germline V gene has CDR1 SGHRS and CDR2 YFSETQ. The CDR3 DNA reads TGCGCCAGCAACCGGGACAGGGTCACCGGGGAGCTGTTTTTT. Its translation is CASNRDRVTGELFF.

This clonotype occurred many times. J is TRBJ2-1 and V is TRBV10-3; 10 bases map to TRBD1. The CDR3 length is 14 residues. The J segment lost 3 bases and the V segment lost 10 bases, leaving 6 bases of the junction unmatched. Germline assignment: CDR1 ENHRY and CDR2 SYGVKD. CDR3 sequence: CATRQGAVYNEQFF. The CDR3 DNA reads as TGTGCCACCCGACAGGGGGCTGTCTACAATGAGCAGTTCTTC.

V is TRBV4-1 and J is TRBJ1-2; 7 nucleotides agree with TRBD1. Germline V CDR1 and CDR2: MGHRA, YSYEKL. The J segment lost 9 bases and the V segment lost 1 base, leaving 8 bases of the junction unmatched. This CDR3 region has 14 residues. CDR3 region: CASSQATRGYSYTF. The DNA of the CDR3 is TGCGCCAGCAGCCAAGCTACCAGGGGGTATAGCTACACCTTC.

This clonotype was found many times. The J gene is TRBJ2-3, the V gene TRBV5-1, with 9 bases that match TRBD1. From germline, CDR1 is SGHRS and CDR2 YFSETQ. The V and J ends lost 1 base and 0 bases, in that order; junction bases with no gene match: 6. The CDR3 consists of 17 residues. The DNA for the CDR3 is TGCGCCAGCAGCTTGTCGGCAGGGACAGGGAGCACAGATACGCAGTATTTT. Translated, it gives CASSLSAGTGSTDTQYF.